Following are 31 T cell receptor beta chains from one sample sequenced in a study of T cell responses to AZD1222 COVID-19 vaccine. Assay: immunoSEQ multiplex PCR; the TCRdb copy retains only in-frame clones and omits some. The sample records about 73,000 clones, about nine tenths being singletons. The source material was peripheral blood, sampled on day 0 of AZD1222 vaccination. Receptors originate from an adult in good health.

The chain combines TRBV28 with TRBJ2-5; D is undetermined. Germline V gene data show CDR1 as MDHEN and CDR2 as SYDVKM. This CDR3 is built from 11 residues. The V gene lost 6 bases and the J gene lost 2 bases, with 4 bases spanning the gap. CDR3 region: CASRLQETQYF. The CDR3 bases are TGTGCCAGCAGGCTTCAAGAGACCCAGTACTTC.

This sequence joins TRBV5-5 and TRBJ2-1, with 8 bases matching TRBD2. Germline values: CDR1 SGHKS, CDR2 YYEKEE (reference sequence). V lost 2 bases, J lost 1 base, and 11 bases stayed unmatched. This CDR3 is 18 amino acids long. CDR3 in amino acids: CASSLDFGGDPSYNEQFF. CDR3 sequence (DNA): TGTGCCAGCAGCTTAGACTTCGGGGGGGACCCGTCCTACAATGAGCAGTTCTTC.

The chain couples TRBV7-9 to TRBJ2-3, with a possible D match to TRBD2 (6 bases). This CDR3 has 13 residues. Trimming took 7 bases from V and 6 from J, leaving 14 bases between them. Germline values: CDR1 SEHNR, CDR2 FQNEAQ (reference sequence). CDR3 coding DNA: TGTGCCAGCAAAGCCACGGGGGAGGATACGCAGTATTTT. It encodes CASKATGEDTQYF. Looking up the rest from reference TRBV7-9 and TRBJ2-3 gives the full variable domain: DTGVSQNPRHKITKRGQNVTFRCDPISEHNRLYWYRQTLGQGPEFLTYFQNEAQLEKSRLLSDRFSAERPKGSFSTLEIQRTEQGDSAMYLCASKATGEDTQYFGPGTRLTVL.

This chain joins TRBV5-6 and TRBJ1-4, with 7 bases that match TRBD1. Germline CDR1 reads SGHDT; CDR2 reads YYEEEE. The V gene end was trimmed by 4 bases and the J gene end by 3 bases; junction bases not matched to a gene: 12. The CDR3 sequence is 17 residues long. The CDR3 nucleotides are TGTGCCAGCAGCCCGGGGACAGACGGAAGGGCTAATGAAAAACTGTTTTTT. Residues: CASSPGTDGRANEKLFF.

V and J are TRBV24-1 and TRBJ2-5; TRBD2 might be the D (8 bases). The CDR3 extends over 17 amino acids. Germline CDR1 is KGHDR and CDR2 is SFDVKD. The V end lost 6 bases, the J end lost 5 bases, and 24 bases lay between the germline ends. The CDR3 loop is CATSPGREGAHMETQYF. CDR3 DNA sequence: TGTGCCACCAGTCCGGGTCGGGAGGGGGCTCATATGGAGACCCAGTACTTC.

The V and J genes are TRBV6-2 or TRBV6-3 and TRBJ1-1; no definite D call. V lost 4 bases and J 6 bases, leaving 6 bases between the germline ends. This CDR3 is 11 amino acids long. Germline CDR1 reads MNHEY; CDR2 reads SVGEGT. CDR3 DNA sequence: TGTGCCAGCAGTTCGTTGGCTGAAGCTTTCTTT. This gives the protein CASSSLAEAFF.

The V gene is TRBV18, the J gene TRBJ2-3, with D unresolved. Looked up from germline, CDR1 is KGHSH and CDR2 is LQKENI. Deletions cut 6 bases from V and 5 bases from J, with 15 bases between. The CDR3 has 14 residues. The CDR3 bases are TGTGCCAGCTCTCCAACCGTCTTCAAAGATACGCAGTATTTT. It translates to CASSPTVFKDTQYF.

The chain links TRBV18 to TRBJ1-2; D remains ambiguous. Germline lookup yields CDR1 KGHSH and CDR2 LQKENI. The V end was cut by 5 bases, the J end by 4 bases, with 14 bases between. The CDR3 spans 14 residues. CDR3 region: CASSSSGSSYGYTF. The CDR3 nucleotides are TGTGCCAGCTCAAGCTCCGGCTCCTCCTATGGCTACACCTTC.

The V gene is TRBV19, the J gene TRBJ2-7; tentative D call: TRBD1 (7 bases). Trimming stripped 5 bases from V and 2 bases from J, with 16 bases between. This CDR3 spans 15 amino acids. CDR1 and CDR2 (germline): LNHDA, SQIVND (reference sequence). CDR3 sequence: CASSQGRDRPYEQYF. In DNA form, the CDR3 reads TGTGCCAGTAGTCAAGGGCGGGACAGACCCTACGAGCAGTACTTC.

CDR3 amino acids: CASSRGYSNQPQHF. CDR3 bases: TGTGCCAGTAGTAGGGGGTATAGCAATCAGCCCCAGCATTTT. The rearrangement links TRBV19 to TRBJ1-5; possibly TRBD1 for D (5 bases). The CDR3 covers 14 residues. Trimming removed 4 bases at V and 0 bases at J, with 7 bases between. CDR1 is LNHDA and CDR2 is SQIVND in the germline V gene (reference sequence).

V gene TRBV29-1 combines with J gene TRBJ2-1; 9 bases match TRBD1. In germline, CDR1 is SQVTM, CDR2 ANQGSEA. The CDR3 loop spans 13 amino acids. The V and J ends lost 3 bases and 8 bases, in that order; junction bases with no gene match: 5. CDR3 bases: TGCAGCGTTGAGGGACAGGGACGGTATGAGCAGTTCTTC. This encodes CSVEGQGRYEQFF.

The genes are TRBV6-4 and TRBJ1-2; tentative D call: TRBD1 (5 bases). Germline V gives CDR1 MRHNA, CDR2 SNTAGT. Trimming removed 3 bases at V and 6 bases at J, with 14 bases between. The CDR3 loop spans 14 amino acids. The CDR3 sequence is CASSERGAQDGYTF. The CDR3 DNA reads as TGTGCCAGCAGTGAACGAGGGGCCCAGGATGGCTACACCTTC.

The J gene is TRBJ1-6, the V gene TRBV5-1; D gene uncertain. The CDR3 totals 14 residues. V was cut by 0 bases and J by 5 bases, with 6 bases left in between. Germline V gene data show CDR1 as SGHRS and CDR2 as YFSETQ. The CDR3 DNA follows: TGCGCCAGCAGCTTGGAGGGCAATAATTCACCCCTCCACTTT. It codes for CASSLEGNNSPLHF.

The V gene is TRBV14, the J gene TRBJ1-4; TRBD1 might be the D (5 bases). The germline V gene has CDR1 SGHDN and CDR2 FVKESK. The length of the CDR3 is 15 residues. Trimming stripped 5 bases from V and 6 bases from J, with 16 bases between. As DNA, the CDR3 is TGTGCCAGCAGCGGACTGGGACGGCTTGATGAAAAACTGTTTTTT. Protein product: CASSGLGRLDEKLFF.

The chain employs TRBV28 and TRBJ2-7, with D unresolved. The length of the CDR3 is 13 residues. Deletions cut 8 bases from V and 0 bases from J, with 11 bases between. Germline V gives CDR1 MDHEN, CDR2 SYDVKM. CDR3 sequence: CASGTLPSYEQYF. The CDR3, as DNA: TGTGCCAGCGGTACCCTCCCCTCCTACGAGCAGTACTTC.

V and J are TRBV15 and TRBJ1-1; the D is unclear. The V gene's germline CDR1 is LNHNV and CDR2 YYDKDF (reference sequence). This CDR3 comprises 13 residues. Between the trimmed V and J ends, which lost 5 bases and 4 bases, there was a span of 11 bases. DNA of the CDR3: TGTGCCACCAGCCGATCTTGGGGCACTGAAGCTTTCTTT. Its translation: CATSRSWGTEAFF.

The rearrangement joins TRBV28 to TRBJ2-7; weak D call: TRBD1 (5 bases). This CDR3 is built from 15 residues. Germline V gene sequence: CDR1 MDHEN, CDR2 SYDVKM. V was pared by 5 bases and J by 7 bases, with 21 bases between. The CDR3 protein is CASSPTTMGPGEQYF. CDR3 sequence (DNA): TGTGCCAGCAGTCCGACCACCATGGGGCCAGGGGAGCAGTACTTC.

A single count supports this clone. The V and J genes are TRBV4-1 and TRBJ1-5; D unclear. The CDR3 totals 13 residues. Germline V gene lookup returns CDR1 MGHRA and CDR2 YSYEKL. V was cut by 4 bases and J by 9 bases, with 13 bases left in between. DNA for the CDR3: TGCGCCAGCAGCCCAACCGTTCAACCGCCCCAGCATTTT. It translates to CASSPTVQPPQHF.

This sequence joins TRBV19 and TRBJ1-4; D remains ambiguous. With 2 bases removed from V and 7 bases from J, the gap between germline ends came to 2 bases. CDR1 and CDR2 (germline): LNHDA, SQIVND (reference sequence). The CDR3 contains 11 residues. CDR3 bases: TGTGCCAGTAGTATAAGTGAAAAACTGTTTTTT. It yields the protein CASSISEKLFF.

Only a few counts were recorded for this clone. The chain is built from TRBV5-8 and TRBJ1-1; 7 nucleotides match TRBD1. Unmatched junction bases numbered 4, after V lost 0 bases and J lost 2 bases. CDR1 and CDR2 from the germline V gene are SGHTS and YDEGEE. The CDR3 has 15 residues. The CDR3 reads CASSLVGQHNTEAFF. The DNA of the CDR3 is TGTGCCAGCAGCTTGGTGGGACAGCACAACACTGAAGCTTTCTTT.

The genes are TRBV30 and TRBJ2-7, with D possibly TRBD1 on 5 matching bases. The CDR3 sequence is 12 residues long. Trimming shortened V by 7 bases and J by 1 base, and 11 bases separated the two germline ends. Germline assignment: CDR1 GTSNPN and CDR2 SVGIG (reference sequence). CDR3 region: CASSTVSYEQYF. The CDR3 coding sequence is TGTGCCTCCTCGACAGTTTCCTACGAGCAGTACTTC.

V and J are TRBV30 and TRBJ2-4; the D gene is possibly TRBD2 (5 bases). Trimming removed 3 bases at V and 1 base at J, with 13 bases between. CDR3 length equals 15 residues. The germline V gene encodes CDR1 GTSNPN and CDR2 SVGIG (reference sequence). The DNA of the CDR3 is TGTGCCTGGAGGGGGTTCCGCGGGGCCAAAAACATTCAGTACTTC. Encoded protein: CAWRGFRGAKNIQYF. The entire variable domain, with the rest obtained from reference TRBV30 and TRBJ2-4, is as follows: SQTIHQWPATLVQPVGSPLSLECTVEGTSNPNLYWYRQAAGRGLQLLFYSVGIGQISSEVPQNLSASRPQDRQFILSSKKLLLSDSGFYLCAWRGFRGAKNIQYFGAGTRLSVL.

V gene TRBV10-3 combines with J gene TRBJ2-7; D not resolved. Germline loops: CDR1 ENHRY, CDR2 SYGVKD. This CDR3 comprises 13 residues. V lost 0 bases, J lost 3 bases, and 6 bases lay in between. The CDR3 DNA sequence: TGTGCCATCAGTGAGTCTCTAGGCTACGAGCAGTACTTC. Translation: CAISESLGYEQYF.

The chain combines TRBV18 with TRBJ2-5; D is undetermined. This CDR3 is 15 amino acids long. Germline CDR1 reads KGHSH; CDR2 reads LQKENI. V lost 0 bases and J lost 3, with 11 bases in between. The chain's CDR3 is CASSPPGRTKETQYF. The CDR3 DNA follows: TGTGCCAGCTCACCACCAGGCAGGACCAAAGAGACCCAGTACTTC.

The chain recombines TRBV19 with TRBJ2-7; TRBD2 aligns across 8 bases. The CDR3 spans 15 residues. Germline V gene data show CDR1 as LNHDA and CDR2 as SQIVND (reference sequence). With 5 bases clipped from V and 6 bases from J, the junction kept 12 bases outside the gene matches. Here the CDR3 DNA reads TGTGCCAGTAGTGTATCCTGGACTAGCTCGCGCGAGCAGTACTTC. Its protein product is CASSVSWTSSREQYF. The whole variable domain, filled in from reference TRBV19 and TRBJ2-7, reads DGGITQSPKYLFRKEGQNVTLSCEQNLNHDAMYWYRQDPGQGLRLIYYSQIVNDFQKGDIAEGYSVSREKKESFPLTVTSAQKNPTAFYLCASSVSWTSSREQYFGPGTRLTVT.

This sequence joins TRBV29-1 and TRBJ1-2, with TRBD1 matching over 7 bases. The germline V gene has CDR1 SQVTM and CDR2 ANQGSEA. V was pared by 3 bases and J by 8 bases, with 12 bases of the junction left unmatched. The CDR3 length is 14 residues. The CDR3 region has the DNA TGCAGCGTTGACTTCGGAGGGGGCGCGGAAGGCTACACCTTC. Translation gives CSVDFGGGAEGYTF.

The chain carries TRBV13 and TRBJ2-7, with TRBD1 matching over 8 bases. The germline V gene has CDR1 PRHDT and CDR2 FYEKMQ (reference sequence). V gave up 5 bases and J gave up 1 base; unmatched junction bases: 13. The CDR3 totals 17 residues. CDR3 DNA: TGTGCCAGCAGCCCACGGGACAGGCGTAGAGAATCCTACGAGCAGTACTTC. Residues: CASSPRDRRRESYEQYF.

The chain is built from TRBV4-2 and TRBJ2-3, with TRBD2 identical over 9 bases. Germline loops: CDR1 LGHNA, CDR2 YNFKEQ. The CDR3 is 17 residues long. V was clipped by 4 bases and J by 5 bases; unmatched bases: 13. The CDR3 loop is CASSPRDSGSWRDTQYF. DNA for the CDR3: TGTGCCAGCAGCCCAAGAGATAGCGGGAGTTGGAGAGATACGCAGTATTTT.

This clone was recorded only once. The chain couples TRBV7-8 to TRBJ2-3, with 11 bases matching TRBD2. The CDR3 sequence is 16 residues long. The V gene end was trimmed by 3 bases and the J gene end by 4 bases; junction bases not matched to a gene: 6. Germline V gene sequence: CDR1 SGHVS, CDR2 FQNEAQ. CDR3 in DNA: TGTGCCAGCAGCTTTCGACTAGCGGGGCTCGCAGATACGCAGTATTTT. Residues: CASSFRLAGLADTQYF.

The chain couples TRBV6-2 or TRBV6-3 to TRBJ1-1; D is unclear. Trimming pared 6 bases from V and 5 bases from J, leaving 7 bases between. The CDR3 sequence is 11 residues long. Germline loops: CDR1 MNHEY, CDR2 SVGEGT. In DNA form, the CDR3 reads TGTGCCAGCAGCATGGGTACTGAAGCTTTCTTT. This sequence encodes CASSMGTEAFF.

The V and J genes are TRBV7-6 and TRBJ1-3, with unresolved D. Deletions cut 2 bases from V and 2 bases from J, with 13 bases between. Germline CDR1 SGHVS, CDR2 FNYEAQ. The CDR3 runs to 16 residues. CDR3 loop: CASSLRTVAPGNTIYF. The DNA for the CDR3 is TGTGCCAGCAGCTTACGGACGGTGGCCCCTGGAAACACCATATATTTT.